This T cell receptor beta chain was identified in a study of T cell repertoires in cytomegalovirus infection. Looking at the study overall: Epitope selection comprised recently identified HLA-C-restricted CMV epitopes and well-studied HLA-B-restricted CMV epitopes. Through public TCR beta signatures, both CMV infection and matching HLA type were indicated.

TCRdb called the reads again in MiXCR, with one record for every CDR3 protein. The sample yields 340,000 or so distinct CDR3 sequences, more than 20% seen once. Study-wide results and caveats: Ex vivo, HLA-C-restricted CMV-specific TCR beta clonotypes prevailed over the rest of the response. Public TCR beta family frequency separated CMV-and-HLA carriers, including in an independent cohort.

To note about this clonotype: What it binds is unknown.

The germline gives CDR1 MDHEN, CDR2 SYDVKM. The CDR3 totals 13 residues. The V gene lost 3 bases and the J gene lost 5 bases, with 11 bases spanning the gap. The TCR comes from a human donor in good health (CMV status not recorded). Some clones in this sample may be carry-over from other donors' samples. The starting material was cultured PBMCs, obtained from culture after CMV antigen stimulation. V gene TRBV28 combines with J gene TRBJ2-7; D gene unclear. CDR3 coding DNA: TGTGCCAGCAGTTTGGGTGGTTGGAACGAGCAGTACTTC. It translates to CASSLGGWNEQYF.